A selection of T cell receptor beta chains follows, all from one sample in a study of T cell responses to AZD1222 COVID-19 vaccine. Some clones are missing from TCRdb's copy, which holds only in-frame ones; the method was immunoSEQ multiplex PCR. Among about 110,000 clones listed, roughly 89% were seen once. This specimen consisted of peripheral blood, obtained on day 0 of MenACWY control vaccination. The receptors come from an adult in good health. Both conserved end residues are part of each CDR3. Each record gives: V gene, J gene, D gene, clone size, CDR3 DNA, CDR3 protein. D genes are given only for firm matches. Clone size appears in some rows only: once, few, many, or a class for an expanded clone.

TRBV7-9,TRBJ2-1,.,.,TGTGCCAGCAGCTTAGGGTTTAGGGGCCCGAGCTCCTACAATGAGCAGTTCTTC,CASSLGFRGPSSYNEQFF
TRBV6-6,TRBJ1-1,TRBD1,.,TGTGCCAGCAGTTCCCCCCGGCAGGGGGCATTAGCTTTCTTT,CASSSPRQGALAFF
TRBV3-1/TRBV3-2,TRBJ2-7,TRBD2,once,TGTGCCAGCAGCCAGGTAGCGGGGGGGCCCTACGAGCAGTACTTC,CASSQVAGGPYEQYF
TRBV2,TRBJ1-3,TRBD1,.,TGTGCCAGCAGTGACCGGACAGGAGGAAACACCATATATTTT,CASSDRTGGNTIYF
TRBV18,TRBJ1-5,.,.,TGTGCCAGCTCACCTCGGGACGGGATCTCCCCCCAGCATTTT,CASSPRDGISPQHF
TRBV5-6,TRBJ2-7,.,once,TGTGCCAGCAGCCCCCGTGAGTGGGGAAGGGAGCAGTACTTC,CASSPREWGREQYF
TRBV24-1,TRBJ1-2,.,.,TGTGCCACCAGTGATCCCGGGACGGGGAACTATGGCTACACCTTC,CATSDPGTGNYGYTF
TRBV27,TRBJ1-1,.,.,TGTGCCAGCGGCCGACAGTATACTAAAGCTTTCTTT,CASGRQYTKAFF
TRBV18,TRBJ1-2,.,.,TGTGCCAGCTCACCAAGCGGTCCCCTTAACTATGGCTACACCTTC,CASSPSGPLNYGYTF
TRBV29-1,TRBJ2-7,.,.,TGCAGCGTCGGCCCCAAGGCCGATCAAAGCTCCTACGAGCAGTACTTC,CSVGPKADQSSYEQYF
TRBV3-1/TRBV3-2,TRBJ2-7,TRBD1,.,TGTGCCAGCAGCCAGTCCCCGGGACAGGGAACCTACGAGCAGTACTTC,CASSQSPGQGTYEQYF
TRBV7-9,TRBJ1-1,TRBD1,once,TGTGCCAGCAGCTCCTGGACAGGGGCGAACGCTGAAGCTTTCTTT,CASSSWTGANAEAFF
TRBV12-3/TRBV12-4,TRBJ1-3,TRBD1,.,TGTGCCAGCAGGGGACAGGGGGAAAACACCATATATTTT,CASRGQGENTIYF
TRBV10-3,TRBJ2-1,.,.,TGTGCCATCAGCCCGACTAATAATGAGCAGTTCTTC,CAISPTNNEQFF
TRBV11-3,TRBJ1-5,.,.,TGTGCCCCGCCGTCTTTGAGGAGGCAGCCCCAGCATTTT,CAPPSLRRQPQHF
TRBV6-5,TRBJ1-1,.,.,TGTGCCAGCAGTTACTCTCAGATGAACACTGAAGCTTTCTTT,CASSYSQMNTEAFF
TRBV19,TRBJ2-7,.,.,TGTGCCAGTAGTATAGCGGGCAGTTCCCTAGACGAGCAGTACTTC,CASSIAGSSLDEQYF
TRBV7-8,TRBJ1-4,.,.,TGTGCCAGCAGCTTAAGGGGCTCGATGGCTAATGAAAAACTGTTTTTT,CASSLRGSMANEKLFF
TRBV19,TRBJ2-7,TRBD1,.,TGTGCCAGTAGCAACGAGTTCGGGACAGGGCCAACATATTACGAGCAGTACTTC,CASSNEFGTGPTYYEQYF
TRBV6-5,TRBJ2-1,TRBD2,once,TGTGCCAGCGGTAGCGGGGGGACCTACAATGAGCAGTTCTTC,CASGSGGTYNEQFF
TRBV27,TRBJ1-1,.,.,TGTGCCAGCAGTCCCTCAGGGGTGAACACTGAAGCTTTCTTT,CASSPSGVNTEAFF
TRBV3-1/TRBV3-2,TRBJ1-6,.,.,TGTGCCAGCAGCCTGGTCGATACCCATTCACCCCTCCACTTT,CASSLVDTHSPLHF
TRBV6-5,TRBJ2-5,TRBD1,once,TGTGCCAGCAGAAGTACAGGGGGAGAGACCCAGTACTTC,CASRSTGGETQYF
TRBV7-9,TRBJ1-4,.,.,TGTGCCAGCAGCTTAGTACCCGGCAGGGCGATGGAAACTAATGAAAAACTGTTTTTT,CASSLVPGRAMETNEKLFF
TRBV28,TRBJ2-4,TRBD2,few,TGTGCCAGCAGCTCCCACCGTGGAGTAGCGGGGACAAAAAACATTCAGTACTTC,CASSSHRGVAGTKNIQYF
TRBV7-2,TRBJ2-2,.,.,TGTGCCAGCAGCTTGAGGGTCACCGGGGAGCTGTTTTTT,CASSLRVTGELFF
TRBV12-3/TRBV12-4,TRBJ2-3,.,.,TGTGCCAGCAGTTTCCTGGGCACAGATACGCAGTATTTT,CASSFLGTDTQYF
TRBV6-5,TRBJ1-2,.,.,TGTGCCAGCAGTCTACGGGACGGAGCTAACTATGGCTACACCTTC,CASSLRDGANYGYTF
TRBV4-2,TRBJ2-3,TRBD2,.,TGTGCCAGCAGACGGGGGGGATACACAGATACGCAGTATTTT,CASRRGGYTDTQYF
TRBV5-1,TRBJ1-6,.,.,TGCGCCAGCAGCTTGGGACAGCCTGATTCACCCCTCCACTTT,CASSLGQPDSPLHF
TRBV7-2,TRBJ1-2,.,.,TGTGCCAGCAGCTTAAAGGTCGAGGTATATGGCTACACCTTC,CASSLKVEVYGYTF
TRBV6-2/TRBV6-3,TRBJ2-1,.,.,TGTGCCAGCAGTTTCCCACCGGGTCGGGGGGCTCCTGGGGAGCAGTTCTTC,CASSFPPGRGAPGEQFF
TRBV29-1,TRBJ2-7,.,.,TGCAGCGTTGAACGGGACACCCACCACGAGCAGTACTTC,CSVERDTHHEQYF
TRBV11-1,TRBJ2-7,.,.,TGTGCCAGCAGCAAGGGACAAGTAGCCTACGAGCAGTACTTC,CASSKGQVAYEQYF
TRBV30,TRBJ1-1,TRBD1,.,TGTGCCTGGAGTGGGACAGGGCGAGACGCTTTCTTT,CAWSGTGRDAFF
TRBV6-1,TRBJ1-3,.,.,TGTGCCAGCAGTGAAACATCCGGGGGCGGAAACACCATATATTTT,CASSETSGGGNTIYF
TRBV11-1,TRBJ1-2,.,once,TGTGCCAGCAGCTTAGCGGGCCAGGGCTATGGCTACACCTTC,CASSLAGQGYGYTF
TRBV18,TRBJ2-1,TRBD2,.,TGTGCCAGCTCACCAGGAACGGGGGGGTATAATGAGCAGTTCTTC,CASSPGTGGYNEQFF
TRBV7-9,TRBJ1-1,.,.,TGTGCCAGCAGCTCACAGGAGAACACTGAAGCTTTCTTT,CASSSQENTEAFF
TRBV7-3,TRBJ2-3,.,.,TGTGCCAGCAGCTTATGGGTTAGGGATACGCAGTATTTT,CASSLWVRDTQYF
TRBV5-1,TRBJ2-7,.,.,TGCGCCAGCAGCTTGGGGGCCCTGGCTGGCTACGAGCAGTACTTC,CASSLGALAGYEQYF
TRBV18,TRBJ1-1,.,.,TGTGCCAGCTCACCACCGTGGGCGGCGAACACTGAAGCTTTCTTT,CASSPPWAANTEAFF
TRBV3-1/TRBV3-2,TRBJ1-2,.,.,TGTGCCAGCAGCCGGGGGGCTAACTATGGCTACACCTTC,CASSRGANYGYTF
TRBV7-2,TRBJ2-7,.,.,TGTGCCAGCAGCTTAGGCAGAGGCGGCAGTTCCTACGAGCAGTACTTC,CASSLGRGGSSYEQYF
TRBV27,TRBJ2-7,.,.,TGTGCCAGCAGTACCCCGGGCCCCCGGCCCCACGAGCAGTACTTC,CASSTPGPRPHEQYF
TRBV6-5,TRBJ1-1,TRBD1,.,TGTGCCAGCAGTTACCACAGGGGATACTCCGCTTTCTTT,CASSYHRGYSAFF
TRBV19,TRBJ1-5,.,.,TGTGCCAGTAGTGGGCAGGGCTCTAATCAGCCCCAGCATTTT,CASSGQGSNQPQHF
TRBV3-1/TRBV3-2,TRBJ1-2,.,.,TGTGCCAGCAGCCAGGCAGGGAGCAACTATGGCTACACCTTC,CASSQAGSNYGYTF
TRBV27,TRBJ1-2,.,.,TGTGCCAGCAGTTTATGGGGCGGGGCAGGACAGAACTATGGCTACACCTTC,CASSLWGGAGQNYGYTF
TRBV5-6,TRBJ2-2,.,.,TGTGCCAGCAGCCGAGGCCCCGACTTCACCGGGGAGCTGTTTTTT,CASSRGPDFTGELFF
TRBV19,TRBJ1-6,.,.,TGTGCCAGTACCGTTGACAGCTATAATTCACCCCTCCACTTT,CASTVDSYNSPLHF
TRBV5-5,TRBJ1-6,.,once,TGTGCCAGCAGCTTGGGCCGGACGCCTTTTAATTCACCCCTCCACTTT,CASSLGRTPFNSPLHF
TRBV30,TRBJ1-3,.,.,TGTGCCTGGAGACAGGGAAACACCATATATTTT,CAWRQGNTIYF